This T cell receptor beta chain appears in the sequencing data of a study of blood T cell repertoires in COVID-19. Study overall: Samples taken during acute and convalescent COVID-19 were collected in the United States, Italy and Spain. In each case, the material was cDNA or gDNA derived from T cells, B-cell-depleted T cells, or PBMCs.

Original analysis: Nucleated cell counts were estimated from reference gene primer amplification. Method: immunoSEQ multiplex PCR; TCRdb's copy keeps in-frame clones and lacks some. The DNA was the basis for D and trimming; V, J and clone size are from that table. The profile shows around 9,700 clones, about 90% of them singletons. This clone was seen only once. The CDR3 totals 13 residues. Per the germline V gene, CDR1 is MNHNY and CDR2 is SVGAGI (reference sequence). Trimming removed 5 bases from V and 4 bases from J, with 11 bases in between. The rearrangement links TRBV6-6 to TRBJ1-2; D unresolved. This TCR was sampled from a man younger than 40 with active or convalescent COVID-19. Sample: peripheral blood. The CDR3 protein is CASSEGDAYGYTF. DNA of the CDR3: TGTGCCAGCAGTGAGGGAGACGCCTATGGCTACACCTTC.